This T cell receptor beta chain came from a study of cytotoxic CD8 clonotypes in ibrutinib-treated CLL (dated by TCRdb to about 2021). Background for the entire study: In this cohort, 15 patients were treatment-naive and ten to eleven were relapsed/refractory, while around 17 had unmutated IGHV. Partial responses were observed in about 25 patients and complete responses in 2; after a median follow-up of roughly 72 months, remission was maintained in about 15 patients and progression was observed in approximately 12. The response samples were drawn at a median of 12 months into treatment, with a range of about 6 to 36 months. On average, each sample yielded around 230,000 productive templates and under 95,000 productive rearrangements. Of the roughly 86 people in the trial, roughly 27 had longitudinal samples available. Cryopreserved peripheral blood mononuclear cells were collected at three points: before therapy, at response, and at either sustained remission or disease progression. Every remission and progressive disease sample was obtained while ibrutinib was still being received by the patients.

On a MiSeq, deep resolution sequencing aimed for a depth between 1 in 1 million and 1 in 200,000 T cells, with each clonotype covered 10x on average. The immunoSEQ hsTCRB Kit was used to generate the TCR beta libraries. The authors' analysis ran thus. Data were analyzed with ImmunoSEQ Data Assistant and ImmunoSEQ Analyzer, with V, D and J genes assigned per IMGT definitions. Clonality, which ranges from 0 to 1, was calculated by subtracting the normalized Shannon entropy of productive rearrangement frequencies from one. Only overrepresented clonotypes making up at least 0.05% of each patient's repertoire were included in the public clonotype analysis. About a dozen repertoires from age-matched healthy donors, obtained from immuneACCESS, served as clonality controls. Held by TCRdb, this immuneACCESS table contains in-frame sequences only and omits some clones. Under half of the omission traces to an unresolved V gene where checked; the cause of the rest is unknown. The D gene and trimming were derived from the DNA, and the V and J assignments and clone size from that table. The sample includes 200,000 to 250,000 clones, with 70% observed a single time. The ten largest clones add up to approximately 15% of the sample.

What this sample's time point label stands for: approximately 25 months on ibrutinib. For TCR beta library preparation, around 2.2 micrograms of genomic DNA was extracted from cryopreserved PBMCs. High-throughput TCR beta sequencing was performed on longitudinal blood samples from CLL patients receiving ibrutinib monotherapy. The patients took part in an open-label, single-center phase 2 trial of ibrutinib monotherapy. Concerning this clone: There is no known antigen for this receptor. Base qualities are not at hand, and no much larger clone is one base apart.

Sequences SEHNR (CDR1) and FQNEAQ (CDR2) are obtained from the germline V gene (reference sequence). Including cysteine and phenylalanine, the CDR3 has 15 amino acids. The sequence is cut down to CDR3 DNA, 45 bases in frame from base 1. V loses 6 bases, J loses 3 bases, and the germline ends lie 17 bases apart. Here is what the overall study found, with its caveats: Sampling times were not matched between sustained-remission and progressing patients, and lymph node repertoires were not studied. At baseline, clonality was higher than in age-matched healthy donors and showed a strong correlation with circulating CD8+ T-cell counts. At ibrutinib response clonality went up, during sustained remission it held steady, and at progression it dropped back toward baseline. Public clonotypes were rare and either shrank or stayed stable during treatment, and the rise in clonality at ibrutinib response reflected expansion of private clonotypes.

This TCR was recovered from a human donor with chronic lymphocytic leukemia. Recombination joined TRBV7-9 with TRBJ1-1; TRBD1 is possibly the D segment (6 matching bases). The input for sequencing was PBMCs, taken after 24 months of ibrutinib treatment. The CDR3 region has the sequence CASRYFSRGDTEAFF. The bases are TGTGCCAGCAGATATTTTTCCAGGGGAGACACTGAAGCTTTCTTT.